This passage covers 7 T cell receptor beta chains from one sample sequenced in a study of T cells in Graves' hyperthyroidism and ophthalmopathy. Authors of the study amplified TCR beta CDR3 regions from RNA transcripts. TCR CDR3 underwent first-round RT-PCR with the HTBI primer set. A single record per CDR3 protein comes from TCRdb applying MiXCR to the multiplex PCR reads. Of around 690,000 distinct CDR3 sequences listed, about 18% are singletons. Sequencing was performed on blood. These receptor sequences come from a man between 50 and 59 years old with Graves' hyperthyroidism.

With respect to this clonotype: A much larger clone lies a single base off, so this may be a read error. This rearrangement joins TRBV10-3 to TRBJ1-1; TRBD1 matches at 11 bases. The CDR3 loop spans 15 amino acids. The trim removed 8 bases at V and 7 bases at J, leaving 12 bases unmatched. Germline values: CDR1 ENHRY, CDR2 SYGVKD. The CDR3 DNA reads as TGTGCCATCGGTGCTTTAGGACAGGGGGCTGATGAAGCTTTCTTT. Amino acid sequence: CAIGALGQGADEAFF.

At least ten counts were recorded for this clonotype. The chain is built from TRBV2 and TRBJ2-1; D not certain. Germline V gives CDR1 SNHLY, CDR2 FYNNEI. The CDR3 extends over 13 amino acids. Between the trimmed V and J ends, which lost 3 bases and 8 bases, there was a span of 11 bases. The CDR3 coding sequence is TGTGCCAGCAGTGAGCCACCAGCAGATGAGCAGTTCTTC. Amino acid sequence: CASSEPPADEQFF.

This clonotype came up a few times. A read error may explain this, as a much larger clone is one base away. This sequence joins TRBV25-1 and TRBJ2-2; D is undetermined. Germline lookup yields CDR1 MGHDK and CDR2 SYGVNS. The CDR3 has 13 residues. Trimming cost V 2 bases and J 1 base, with 2 bases left between them. CDR3 amino acids: CASSEENTGELFF. In DNA form, the CDR3 reads TGTGCCAGCAGTGAAGAGAACACCGGGGAGCTGTTTTTT.

V is TRBV10-1 and J is TRBJ1-1; D gene uncertain. Germline CDR1 is WNHNN and CDR2 is SYGVQD (reference sequence). Trimming stripped 0 bases from V and 4 bases from J, with 12 bases between. The CDR3 length is 15 residues. The CDR3 loop reads CASSESSALSTEAFF. CDR3 in DNA: TGCGCCAGCAGTGAGTCATCGGCATTGAGCACTGAAGCTTTCTTT.

This clonotype appeared a few times. V usage is TRBV28 and J usage is TRBJ2-3; the match to TRBD2 covers 8 bases. CDR1 and CDR2 (germline): MDHEN, SYDVKM. The CDR3 has 17 residues. Losses at the gene ends were 3 bases for V and 4 bases for J; bases not matched to a gene: 12. The CDR3 nucleotides read TGTGCCAGCAGTTTCCCGGGACTAGTTAATAGCGCAGATACGCAGTATTTT. Amino acid sequence: CASSFPGLVNSADTQYF.

Worth noting for this clonotype: Since a much larger clone is just one base distant, this may be a read error. The chain links TRBV7-9 to TRBJ1-3; no firm D call. Looked up from germline, CDR1 is SEHNR and CDR2 is FQNEAQ (reference sequence). This CDR3 has 15 residues. The CDR3 DNA reads as TGTGCCAGCAGCTCCCCGGCGGGCTCTGGAAACACCATGTATTTT. This translates into CASSSPAGSGNTMYF. Supplemented by reference TRBV7-9 and TRBJ1-3, the full variable domain reads DTGVSQNPRHKITKRGQNVTFRCDPISEHNRLYWYRQTLGQGPEFLTYFQNEAQLEKSRLLSDRFSAERPKGSFSTLEIQRTEQGDSAMYLCASSSPAGSGNTMYFGEGSWLTVV.

This clonotype has a handful of counts. V and J are TRBV5-1 and TRBJ2-3; D is uncertain. V was pared by 0 bases and J by 4 bases, with 12 bases between. The germline CDR1 and CDR2 sequences are SGHRS and YFSETQ. This CDR3 has 15 residues. CDR3 loop: CASSLDMIAADTQYF. The CDR3 nucleotides read TGCGCCAGCAGCTTGGATATGATCGCCGCAGATACGCAGTATTTT.